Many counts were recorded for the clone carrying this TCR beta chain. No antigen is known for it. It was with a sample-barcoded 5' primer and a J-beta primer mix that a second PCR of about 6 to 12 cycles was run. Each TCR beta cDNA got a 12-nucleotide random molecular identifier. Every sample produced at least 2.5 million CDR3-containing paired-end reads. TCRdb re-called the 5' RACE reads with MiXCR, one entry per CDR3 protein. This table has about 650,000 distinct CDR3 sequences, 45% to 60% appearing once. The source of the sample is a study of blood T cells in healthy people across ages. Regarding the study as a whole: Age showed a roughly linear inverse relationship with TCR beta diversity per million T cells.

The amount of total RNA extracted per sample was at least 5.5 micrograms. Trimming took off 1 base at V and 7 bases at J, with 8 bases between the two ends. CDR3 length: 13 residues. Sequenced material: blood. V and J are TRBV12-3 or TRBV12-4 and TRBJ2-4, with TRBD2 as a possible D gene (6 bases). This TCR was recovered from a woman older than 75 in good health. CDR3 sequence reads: CASSLGGGNIQYF. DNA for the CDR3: TGTGCCAGCAGTTTAGGTGGGGGGAACATTCAGTACTTC.